Presented here are 17 T cell receptor beta chains from one specimen sequenced in a study of blood T cell repertoires in COVID-19. Repertoires were generated with immunoSEQ multiplex PCR, while TCRdb's copy carries only in-frame clones and drops some. The sample lists about 480,000 clones, 75% to 90% occurring once. Material: peripheral blood. Every receptor here comes from a young man with COVID-19, enrolled during active disease.

V gene TRBV2 combines with J gene TRBJ2-7, with 8 bases that match TRBD2. Germline values: CDR1 SNHLY, CDR2 FYNNEI. The V gene end was trimmed by 4 bases and the J gene end by 5 bases; junction bases not matched to a gene: 7. The CDR3 is made up of 14 amino acids. CDR3 DNA sequence: TGTGCCAGCAGTGTTTACAGCGGGAGAAACGAGCAGTACTTC. As protein: CASSVYSGRNEQYF. Looking up the rest from reference TRBV2 and TRBJ2-7 gives the full variable domain: EPEVTQTPSHQVTQMGQEVILRCVPISNHLYFYWYRQILGQKVEFLVSFYNNEISEKSEIFDDQFSVERPDGSNFTLKIRSTKLEDSAMYFCASSVYSGRNEQYFGPGTRLTVT.

A single count supports this clone. The CDR3 loop reads CSVESGTSGGTQYF. In DNA form, the CDR3 reads TGCAGCGTTGAAAGTGGGACTAGCGGGGGGACCCAGTACTTC. This rearrangement joins TRBV29-1 to TRBJ2-5, with 14 nucleotides matching TRBD2. V shed 2 bases and J 7 bases; nucleotides not matched to a gene: 3. Germline lookup yields CDR1 SQVTM and CDR2 ANQGSEA. The CDR3 is 14 amino acids.

CDR3 sequence: CASSYSGGAGELFF. The CDR3 DNA reads as TGTGCCAGCAGTTACTCGGGAGGGGCCGGGGAGCTGTTTTTT. V and J are TRBV6-5 and TRBJ2-2; 7 bases align to TRBD2. The junction had 1 base not matched to a gene; V was cut back by 0 bases and J by 6 bases. The CDR3 sequence is 14 residues long. Germline V CDR1 and CDR2: MNHEY, SVGAGI.

The V call is TRBV15, the J call TRBJ2-7, with 8 bases matching TRBD1. The CDR3 has 17 amino acids. Unmatched junction bases numbered 10, after V lost 3 bases and J lost 0 bases. The germline CDR1 and CDR2 sequences are LNHNV and YYDKDF (reference sequence). CDR3 coding DNA: TGTGCCACCAGCAGGTCTCAAGAGACAGGGGACTCCTACGAGCAGTACTTC. It yields the protein CATSRSQETGDSYEQYF.

This clone occurred a few times. At one end, the junction sequence differs from germline, possibly due to a read error. This sequence joins TRBV2 and TRBJ2-2, with 10 bases identical to TRBD1. Germline values: CDR1 SNHLY, CDR2 FYNNEI. The CDR3 length is 15 residues. In DNA, the CDR3 is TGTGCCAGCAGAGAAGGACAGGGGGGTCTCGGGGAGCTGTTTTTT. It yields the protein CASREGQGGLGELFF.

The chain links TRBV7-3 to TRBJ2-3; 8 bases match TRBD2. The germline gives CDR1 SGHTA, CDR2 FQGTGA. Losses at the gene ends were 5 bases for V and 6 bases for J; bases not matched to a gene: 4. CDR3 size: 13 residues. The CDR3 region is CASSPGLADTQYF. The CDR3 bases are TGTGCCAGCAGCCCCGGACTAGCTGATACGCAGTATTTT.

The genes are TRBV19 and TRBJ1-1; unclear D gene. V gave up 1 base and J gave up 1 base, with 4 bases separating them. Germline V gene data show CDR1 as LNHDA and CDR2 as SQIVND (reference sequence). This CDR3 has 13 amino acids. The CDR3 region is CASSIAQNTEAFF. In nucleotides, the CDR3 is TGTGCCAGTAGTATAGCCCAGAACACTGAAGCTTTCTTT. Drawing the rest from reference TRBV19 and TRBJ1-1, the complete variable domain is DGGITQSPKYLFRKEGQNVTLSCEQNLNHDAMYWYRQDPGQGLRLIYYSQIVNDFQKGDIAEGYSVSREKKESFPLTVTSAQKNPTAFYLCASSIAQNTEAFFGQGTRLTVV.

This clone was seen once. The chain combines TRBV6-5 with TRBJ1-6; D is possibly TRBD1 (6 bases). Germline CDR1 MNHEY, CDR2 SVGAGI. This CDR3 region has 14 residues. The V end was cut by 4 bases, the J end by 5 bases, with 9 bases between. CDR3 in DNA: TGTGCCAGCAGTTTTACAGGGAATAATTCACCCCTCCACTTT. The encoded protein is CASSFTGNNSPLHF.

In its sample, this clone was seen a few times. The CDR3, as DNA: TGTGCCAGCAGCACAACTAGTTCCGAGGAGACCCAGTACTTC. Protein: CASSTTSSEETQYF. The chain combines TRBV5-4 with TRBJ2-5; D possibly corresponds to TRBD2 (5 bases). The ends were cut back, 4 bases at V and 5 bases at J, with 15 bases in the middle. The germline CDR1 and CDR2 sequences are SGHNT and YYREEE (reference sequence). The CDR3 is 14 amino acids.

The CDR3 spells CASTGGGVYGYTF. Written as DNA, the CDR3 is TGTGCCAGCACTGGGGGAGGAGTCTATGGCTACACCTTC. This chain joins TRBV6-5 and TRBJ1-2, with D maybe TRBD1 (5 bases). The CDR3 is 13 residues long. The V gene lost 7 bases and the J gene lost 4 bases, with 13 bases spanning the gap. Germline V gene lookup returns CDR1 MNHEY and CDR2 SVGAGI.

The CDR3 spells CASSSPGTGGGRDYGYTF. In nucleotides, the CDR3 is TGTGCCAGCAGCTCACCCGGGACAGGGGGAGGTCGGGACTATGGCTACACCTTC. This sequence joins TRBV7-8 and TRBJ1-2, with 11 bases identical to TRBD1. The J segment lost 3 bases and the V segment lost 4 bases, leaving 13 bases of the junction unmatched. This CDR3 is 18 amino acids long. Germline CDR1 reads SGHVS; CDR2 reads FQNEAQ.

This rearrangement joins TRBV15 to TRBJ2-5; D is perhaps TRBD2 (6 bases). The CDR3 runs to 14 residues. V gave up 7 bases and J gave up 5 bases, with 17 bases separating them. Germline V gene sequence: CDR1 LNHNV, CDR2 YYDKDF (reference sequence). The CDR3 is CATTPGLTWETQYF. The CDR3 nucleotides are TGTGCCACCACCCCGGGACTGACTTGGGAGACCCAGTACTTC.

The chain links TRBV30 to TRBJ1-5; perhaps TRBD1 as D (5 bases). Trimming left V 1 base short and J 4 bases short, with 8 bases between. Germline CDR1 reads GTSNPN; CDR2 reads SVGIG (reference sequence). The length of the CDR3 is 13 residues. The CDR3 DNA reads as TGTGCCTGGAGTGCAGGGCGAAATCAGCCCCAGCATTTT. As protein: CAWSAGRNQPQHF.

V usage is TRBV20-1 and J usage is TRBJ2-7, with TRBD1 matching 7 bases. Germline CDR1 is DFQATT and CDR2 is SNEGSKA (reference sequence). The V gene end was trimmed by 3 bases and the J gene end by 3 bases; junction bases not matched to a gene: 8. This CDR3 is built from 14 residues. CDR3 region: CSASSGQSGYEQYF. The CDR3 bases are TGCAGTGCTAGTTCGGGACAGTCGGGCTACGAGCAGTACTTC.

This chain joins TRBV4-1 and TRBJ2-7, with D perhaps TRBD1 (5 bases). V lost 0 bases to trimming and J lost 4 bases, with 13 bases between them. CDR1 is MGHRA and CDR2 is YSYEKL in the germline V gene. This CDR3 region has 15 residues. The CDR3 loop is CASSQDLRRAYEQYF. The CDR3 region has the DNA TGCGCCAGCAGCCAAGATCTCCGCAGGGCGTACGAGCAGTACTTC.

The rearrangement uses TRBV4-1 and TRBJ2-7, with 7 positions matching TRBD2. The J segment lost 5 bases and the V segment lost 5 bases, leaving 12 bases of the junction unmatched. In germline, CDR1 is MGHRA, CDR2 YSYEKL. The CDR3 covers 15 residues. CDR3 protein: CASSGRGGAQDEQYF. Written as DNA, the CDR3 is TGCGCCAGCAGCGGCCGGGGAGGGGCGCAAGACGAGCAGTACTTC.

The gene calls are TRBV11-3 and TRBJ2-2, with 7 nucleotides matching TRBD2. With V trimmed by 7 bases and J by 6 bases, 8 bases remained unmatched. Germline CDR1 is SGHNT and CDR2 is YENEEA. The CDR3 length is 14 residues. CDR3 in amino acids: CASMATSFSGELFF. The CDR3 DNA reads TGTGCCAGCATGGCGACTAGCTTTTCCGGGGAGCTGTTTTTT. The full variable domain, in which reference TRBV11-3 and TRBJ2-2 provide the parts outside the CDR3, is EAGVVQSPRYKIIEKKQPVAFWCNPISGHNTLYWYLQNLGQGPELLIRYENEEAVDDSQLPKDRFSAERLKGVDSTLKIQPAELGDSAVYLCASMATSFSGELFFGEGSRLTVL.